A selection of T cell receptor beta chains follows, all from one sample in a study of metastatic and nonmetastatic thyroid tumors. TCRdb re-called the PCR reads through MiXCR. The table includes 30,000 to 35,000 clones, about 21% detected once. Sequencing was carried out using tumor tissue. These receptor sequences come from a male donor with papillary thyroid cancer or a benign thyroid nodule (not recorded which). Some clones in this sample may be carry-over from other donors' samples. Both conserved end residues are part of each CDR3. The order of the fields is J gene, V gene, CDR3 length, clone size, D gene, CDR3 DNA, CDR3 protein. A D gene is named only where the DNA matches it firmly. The size field is filled for only some rows; it gives once, few, many or a size class.

>TRBJ2-1|TRBV24-1|17|.|.
TGTGCCACCAGTGTTGGTGCTGGATCGGGTTACGACAATGAGCAGTTCTTC
CATSVGAGSGYDNEQFF
>TRBJ2-7|TRBV6-1|12|.|.
TGTGCCAGCAGTGAAATCCTGTTCGAGCAGTACTTC
CASSEILFEQYF
>TRBJ2-4|TRBV20-1|15|many|TRBD1
TGCAGTGCTAGTCCGGGGACAGGTATAGGTAACATTCAGTACTTC
CSASPGTGIGNIQYF
>TRBJ2-7|TRBV6-5|15|.|.
TGTGCCAGCAGTTACGAGGACGCCTCCTCCTACGAGCAGTACTTC
CASSYEDASSYEQYF
>TRBJ1-1|TRBV3-1|13|many|.
TGTGCCAGCAGCCCCAGAGACGGAGCTGAAGCTTTCTTT
CASSPRDGAEAFF
>TRBJ2-3|TRBV7-6|16|many|TRBD2
TGTGCCAGCAGCCGGGCTAGCGGGAGGGTGGCAGATACGCAGTATTTT
CASSRASGRVADTQYF
>TRBJ2-6|TRBV2|19|.|.
TGTGCCAGCAGTGAAAGTGTAGGGGGTGTAGACTCTGGGGCCAACGTCCTGACCTTC
CASSESVGGVDSGANVLTF
>TRBJ2-1|TRBV5-6|11|.|.
TGTGCCAGCAAGGGGCCGGGGGAGCAGTTCTTC
CASKGPGEQFF
>TRBJ1-2|TRBV5-1|16|.|TRBD1
TGCGCCAGCAGCTTGGCACTACCAGGGGGTGGCTATGGCTACACCTTC
CASSLALPGGGYGYTF
>TRBJ1-2|TRBV27|14|many|.
TGTGCCAGCAGTCCTCCGGGCCGAGGGTATGGCTACACCTTC
CASSPPGRGYGYTF
>TRBJ2-3|TRBV3-1|15|many|.
TGTGCCAGCAGCCACTGGGACTCCCTGGGGGATACGCAGTATTTT
CASSHWDSLGDTQYF
>TRBJ1-1|TRBV7-2|14|many|TRBD1
TGTGCCAGCAGCTTTAGGGGGCTGAACACTGAAGCTTTCTTT
CASSFRGLNTEAFF
>TRBJ2-2|TRBV6-1|16|few|.
TGTGCCAGCAGGAGGAGCGTGGAAGCGGGCACCGTGGAGCTGTTTTTT
CASRRSVEAGTVELFF
>TRBJ2-7|TRBV28|14|medium-sized|.
TGTGCCAGCAGTTTATTTGGCAGGGCTTACGAGCAGTACTTC
CASSLFGRAYEQYF
>TRBJ1-2|TRBV6-2/TRBV6-3|13|.|TRBD1
TGTGCCAGCAATACAGGGGGCAACTATGGCTACACCTTC
CASNTGGNYGYTF
>TRBJ2-7|TRBV28|13|medium-sized|TRBD2
TGTGCCTCAAGGGTGGCGGGAGCCTACGAGCAGTACTTC
CASRVAGAYEQYF
>TRBJ2-2|TRBV6-2/TRBV6-3|13|many|TRBD1
TGTGCCAGCAGACGACAGGGCACCGGGGAGCTGTTTTTT
CASRRQGTGELFF
>TRBJ2-1|TRBV6-1|15|.|TRBD2
TGTGCCAGCAGCAACGGACTAGCGGGAGGCAATGAGCAGTTCTTC
CASSNGLAGGNEQFF
>TRBJ2-7|TRBV7-2|14|.|.
TGTGTCAGCAGCTTAGGGGGGATCTCCTACGAGCAGTACTTC
CVSSLGGISYEQYF
>TRBJ1-2|TRBV30|14|many|.
TGTGCCTGGAGTGTGTTCGGCCTTAACTATGGCTACACCTTC
CAWSVFGLNYGYTF
>TRBJ2-1|TRBV24-1|19|many|TRBD2
TGTGCCACCAGTGACCCTACTTTGGGGCGGGGGTTGTCTGACAATGAGCAGTTCTTC
CATSDPTLGRGLSDNEQFF
>TRBJ2-7|TRBV3-1|14|.|.
TGTGCCAGCAGCCAAGGGACTGTTAATTTCGAGCAGTACTTC
CASSQGTVNFEQYF
>TRBJ1-1|TRBV7-3|13|.|.
TGTGTCAGCAGCGGACATGAGAACACTGAAGCTTTCTTT
CVSSGHENTEAFF
>TRBJ2-2|TRBV11-2|16|many|.
TGTGCCAGCAGCTTAGGTGCAGGGGTACGCACCGGGGAGCTGTTTTTT
CASSLGAGVRTGELFF
>TRBJ1-3|TRBV9|15|.|.
TGTGCCAGCAGCGGAAAAGGTGTGTTGGCAAACACCATATATTTT
CASSGKGVLANTIYF
>TRBJ1-3|TRBV28|16|few|TRBD1
TGTGCCAGCAGTTTATGGGGACAGTACTCTGGAAACACCATATATTTT
CASSLWGQYSGNTIYF
>TRBJ2-1|TRBV3-1|17|many|TRBD2
TGTGCCAGCAGCTCCTACCCCGGGACTAGCGGCCACAATGAGCAGTTCTTC
CASSSYPGTSGHNEQFF
>TRBJ2-1|TRBV6-2/TRBV6-3|17|medium-sized|TRBD2
TGTGCCAGCAGTCCCCAATTTGTAGCGGGAGTGTATGATGAGCAGTTCTTC
CASSPQFVAGVYDEQFF
>TRBJ2-1|TRBV24-1|14|many|.
TGTGCCACCAGCCGGACTGGGGCCTACAATGAGCAGTTCTTC
CATSRTGAYNEQFF
>TRBJ1-5|TRBV18|15|many|.
TGTGCCAGCTCACCCGGACCGCAGGCCAATCAGCCCCAGCATTTT
CASSPGPQANQPQHF
>TRBJ2-5|TRBV5-4|14|many|.
TGTGCCAGCAGCTTGATAACACAAGGGGAGACCCAGTACTTC
CASSLITQGETQYF
>TRBJ1-5|TRBV30|14|many|TRBD1
TGTGCCTGGAGTGGGGACAGGGACGGCCAGCCCCAGCATTTT
CAWSGDRDGQPQHF
>TRBJ2-7|TRBV19|17|medium-sized|.
TGTGCCAGTAGTATAGATGGGGCTTCGGGACTTACCTACGAGCAGTACTTC
CASSIDGASGLTYEQYF
>TRBJ1-5|TRBV6-1|13|few|.
TGTGCCAGCAGGGCGTATAGCAATCAGCCCCAGCATTTT
CASRAYSNQPQHF
>TRBJ2-1|TRBV4-3|14|many|.
TGCGCCAGCAGCCAATTCAGACGGGACCATGAGCAGTTCTTC
CASSQFRRDHEQFF
>TRBJ2-7|TRBV6-2/TRBV6-3|14|.|.
TGTGCCAGCAGTCTTGGACATCTCACGGGTGATCAGTACTTC
CASSLGHLTGDQYF
>TRBJ2-7|TRBV19|14|few|.
TGTGCCAGTAGGAACACCGGTATGACCGACGAGCAGTACTTC
CASRNTGMTDEQYF
>TRBJ2-3|TRBV18|17|many|TRBD2
TGTGCCAGCTCACCACCACGCGGGAGGGGTATCACAGATACGCAGTATTTT
CASSPPRGRGITDTQYF
>TRBJ2-5|TRBV27|14|many|TRBD2
TGTGCCAGCAGCAGCGGGAATCCCCAAGAGACCCAGTACTTC
CASSSGNPQETQYF
>TRBJ2-7|TRBV6-1|13|medium-sized|.
TGTGCCAGCAGACCCCCCAATGTCCCTCAGCAGTACTTC
CASRPPNVPQQYF
>TRBJ2-1|TRBV13|15|.|TRBD2
TGTGCCAGCAAACTAGCGGGGGGGGCGTCCAGAGAGCAGTTCTTC
CASKLAGGASREQFF
>TRBJ2-5|TRBV5-1|16|many|TRBD2
TGCGCCAGCAGCGTCCGTACTAGCGGTATTCAAGAGACCCAGTACTTC
CASSVRTSGIQETQYF
>TRBJ1-1|TRBV19|14|medium-sized|TRBD1
TGTGCCAGTAGCCCGGGACAGTTGAACACTGAAGCTTTCTTT
CASSPGQLNTEAFF
>TRBJ2-3|TRBV15|16|few|TRBD2
TGTGCCACCAGCAGAGAGCGGGAGGCCCCCACAGATACGCAGTATTTT
CATSREREAPTDTQYF
>TRBJ2-1|TRBV7-2|15|.|.
TGTGCCAGCAGCCGAGACAGGCTGGTCTACAATGAGCAGTTCTTC
CASSRDRLVYNEQFF
>TRBJ2-7|TRBV5-6|15|many|TRBD2
TGTGCCAGCAGCTTGTTACGGGGGGAAGGCTACGAGCAGTACTTC
CASSLLRGEGYEQYF
>TRBJ2-7|TRBV5-8|11|many|.
TGTGCCAGCAGCTTAAAGACTGAGCAGTACTTC
CASSLKTEQYF
>TRBJ1-2|TRBV20-1|15|.|.
TGCAGTGCTAGAAGGGAGGCAGTACTTGACTATGGCTACACCTTC
CSARREAVLDYGYTF
>TRBJ1-2|TRBV6-1|14|few|.
TGTGACAGCGATTCCGACAGGTCCCGCTATGGCTACAGCTTC
CDSDSDRSRYGYSF
>TRBJ2-1|TRBV13|14|many|.
TGTGCCAGCAGCTTAGGCCCCATAGTCAATGAGCAGTTCTTC
CASSLGPIVNEQFF
>TRBJ2-2|TRBV18|15|many|.
TGTGCCAGCTCAGTTTCGACAGGAGACACCGGGGAGCTGTTTTTT
CASSVSTGDTGELFF
>TRBJ2-3|TRBV5-1|15|many|TRBD2
TGCGCCAGCAGCTTACTAGCGGGAAGCACAGATACGCAGTATTTT
CASSLLAGSTDTQYF
>TRBJ1-1|TRBV10-3|12|many|.
TGTGCCATCAGTGCGGAGAGGGGATACGCTTTCTTT
CAISAERGYAFF
>TRBJ1-2|TRBV10-2|16|many|.
TGCGCCAGCAGTCCAGTGGTTACCCCAGCTAACTATGGCTACACCTTC
CASSPVVTPANYGYTF
>TRBJ2-7|TRBV28|12|few|.
TGTGCCAGCAGCTTAGGGGTGTGCGAGCAGTACTTC
CASSLGVCEQYF